These 31 T cell receptor beta chains originate from one sample sequenced in a study of shared clonotypes between healthy human individuals. Sequenced by immunoSEQ multiplex PCR; TCRdb stores in-frame clones only, minus some. The repertoire holds around 100,000 clones, with 55% to 80% as singletons. The sample taken for sequencing was memory CD8+ T cells sorted from blood. Subset defined: CD45RO+ cells pooled with CCR7-negative TemRA cells. These receptors came from a woman aged 30 to 39 in good health.

The chain carries TRBV11-2 and TRBJ2-3; 11 nucleotides match TRBD2. Trimming at V came to 6 bases and at J to 1 base, leaving 3 bases not matched to a gene. Germline values: CDR1 SGHAT, CDR2 FQNNGV. CDR3 length: 15 amino acids. The CDR3 sequence: CASSFSGGGTDTQYF. CDR3 nucleotides: TGTGCCAGCAGTTTTAGCGGGGGGGGCACAGATACGCAGTATTTT.

The chain recombines TRBV4-1 with TRBJ2-4, with unresolved D. Germline CDR1 is MGHRA and CDR2 is YSYEKL. The ends were cut back, 5 bases at V and 0 bases at J, with 11 bases in the middle. The CDR3 is 15 residues long. The CDR3 bases are TGCGCCAGCAGCAGTCGCCACCTAGCCAAAAACATTCAGTACTTC. Its translation is CASSSRHLAKNIQYF.

This clone was seen a single time. J is TRBJ1-2 and V is TRBV6-6; 7 bases line up with TRBD1. This CDR3 is built from 15 residues. V was pared by 7 bases and J by 9 bases, with 17 bases of the junction left unmatched. Germline CDR1 MNHNY, CDR2 SVGAGI (reference sequence). CDR3: CASTNNRGYKASYTF. CDR3 sequence (DNA): TGTGCCAGCACCAATAACAGGGGATACAAAGCGAGCTACACCTTC.

The chain uses TRBV7-8 and TRBJ2-7, with D unresolved. CDR3 size: 14 residues. The V gene's germline CDR1 is SGHVS and CDR2 FQNEAQ. Trimming took off 0 bases at V and 3 bases at J, with 9 bases between the two ends. The CDR3 nucleotides read TGTGCCAGCAGCTTAGCGGTATACGGCTACGAGCAGTACTTC. It codes for CASSLAVYGYEQYF.

The gene calls are TRBV21-1 and TRBJ2-7. TRBV21-1 has pseudogene status. The CDR3 totals 11 residues. CDR3 region: CASGISYEQYF. The CDR3 DNA is TGTGCCAGCGGAATCTCCTACGAGCAGTACTTC.

This clone came up once. The chain uses TRBV6-5 and TRBJ2-7, with D perhaps matching TRBD1 (6 bases). The length of the CDR3 is 12 residues. From germline, CDR1 is MNHEY and CDR2 SVGAGI. V lost 8 bases and J lost 6, with 14 bases in between. CDR3: CASAIQGPEQYF. The CDR3 region has the DNA TGTGCCAGCGCGATACAGGGACCCGAGCAGTACTTC.

The CDR3 DNA is TGTGCCAGCACTGGGGGGGGTTCGCCCCAGCATTTT. Translating gives CASTGGGSPQHF. J is TRBJ1-5 and V is TRBV6-6; D might be TRBD1 (5 bases). Germline V gene data show CDR1 as MNHNY and CDR2 as SVGAGI (reference sequence). CDR3 length: 12 residues. V lost 7 bases and J 9 bases, leaving 13 bases between the germline ends.

The chain is built from TRBV29-1 and TRBJ2-2; D gene unclear. Germline V gene data show CDR1 as SQVTM and CDR2 as ANQGSEA. V lost 4 bases to trimming and J lost 8 bases, with 14 bases between them. The CDR3 has 13 residues. The CDR3 loop reads CSVGWRSGGELFF. The CDR3, as DNA: TGCAGCGTTGGCTGGCGGTCCGGGGGGGAGCTGTTTTTT.

The CDR3, as DNA: TGTGCCAGCAGTGAAACGACTAGGCAGTACAATGAGCAGTTCTTC. This translates into CASSETTRQYNEQFF. The chain carries TRBV6-1 and TRBJ2-1; D is perhaps TRBD2 (6 bases). The CDR3 consists of 15 residues. The germline V and J ends were trimmed by 2 bases and 4 bases, with 12 bases remaining between them. Looked up from germline, CDR1 is MNHNS and CDR2 is SASEGT.

The chain carries TRBV7-9 and TRBJ1-5; D unclear. Germline V gene sequence: CDR1 SEHNR, CDR2 FQNEAQ (reference sequence). CDR3 length: 15 residues. The V end lost 6 bases, the J end lost 2 bases, and 14 bases lay between the germline ends. CDR3 region: CASSFLLRGNQPQHF. CDR3 DNA sequence: TGTGCCAGCAGTTTTCTATTACGGGGCAATCAGCCCCAGCATTTT.

The V call is TRBV19, the J call TRBJ2-4; 11 nucleotides match TRBD1. The V gene's germline CDR1 is LNHDA and CDR2 SQIVND (reference sequence). The CDR3 contains 13 residues. With 3 bases clipped from V and 8 bases from J, the junction kept 0 bases outside the gene matches. This chain's CDR3 is CASSMGQGDIQYF. The CDR3 DNA reads TGTGCCAGTAGTATGGGACAGGGGGACATTCAGTACTTC.

Of note for this clone: A far larger clone differs by one base, so this is likely a read error. The gene calls are TRBV25-1 and TRBJ2-2; D unresolved. Trimming removed 2 bases at V and 1 base at J, with 2 bases between. The CDR3 is 13 residues long. Germline V CDR1 and CDR2: MGHDK, SYGVNS. The CDR3 region has the DNA TGTGCCAGCAGTGAAGGGAACACCGGGGAGCTGTTTTTT. Amino acids: CASSEGNTGELFF.

This clone was picked up many times. The chain couples TRBV6-1 to TRBJ2-5, with a tentative D call TRBD2 (6 bases). The V gene's germline CDR1 is MNHNS and CDR2 SASEGT. Trimming pared 3 bases from V and 5 bases from J, leaving 13 bases between. There are 14 residues in the CDR3. The CDR3, as DNA: TGTGCCAGCAGTGAGGAGGGAGGATGGGAGACCCAGTACTTC. Encoded protein: CASSEEGGWETQYF.

This clone was picked up a small number of times. J is TRBJ2-3 and V is TRBV25-1; TRBD1 matches 8 bases. The germline gives CDR1 MGHDK, CDR2 SYGVNS. CDR3 length equals 13 residues. The J segment lost 3 bases and the V segment lost 8 bases, leaving 4 bases of the junction unmatched. The chain's CDR3 is CASGDRGTDTQYF. The CDR3 DNA sequence: TGTGCCAGCGGAGACAGGGGAACAGATACGCAGTATTTT.

This clone was seen only once. This chain joins TRBV11-2 and TRBJ2-3; 14 nucleotides agree with TRBD2. J was trimmed by 2 bases and V by 5 bases; bases with no gene match: 3. CDR3 length equals 16 residues. Germline loops: CDR1 SGHAT, CDR2 FQNNGV. The CDR3 nucleotides read TGTGCCAGCAGCCTGGGACTAGCGGGAGTCACAGATACGCAGTATTTT. Its protein is CASSLGLAGVTDTQYF.

In DNA form, the CDR3 reads TGTGCCAGCAGTGGTTATAACTATGGCTACACCTTC. This encodes CASSGYNYGYTF. The J gene is TRBJ1-2, the V gene TRBV6-5; D ambiguous. There are 12 residues in the CDR3. The germline V gene encodes CDR1 MNHEY and CDR2 SVGAGI. With 5 bases removed from V and 1 base from J, the gap between germline ends came to 5 bases.

The CDR3 bases are TGTGCCAGCACCGGACAGGGGACGAGCTCCTACGAGCAGTACTTC. The encoded protein is CASTGQGTSSYEQYF. The chain joins TRBV11-3 to TRBJ2-7; 9 nucleotides align to TRBD1. The germline V gene has CDR1 SGHNT and CDR2 YENEEA. The CDR3 runs 15 residues. Losses at the gene ends were 7 bases for V and 0 bases for J; bases not matched to a gene: 7. The entire variable domain, with the rest obtained from reference TRBV11-3 and TRBJ2-7, is as follows: EAGVVQSPRYKIIEKKQPVAFWCNPISGHNTLYWYLQNLGQGPELLIRYENEEAVDDSQLPKDRFSAERLKGVDSTLKIQPAELGDSAVYLCASTGQGTSSYEQYFGPGTRLTVT.

The chain carries TRBV11-3 and TRBJ1-4, with D unclear. The V gene's germline CDR1 is SGHNT and CDR2 YENEEA. The CDR3 loop spans 14 amino acids. Deletions cut 5 bases from V and 5 bases from J, with 12 bases between. Here the CDR3 reads CASSPGRINEKLFF. The CDR3 bases are TGTGCCAGCAGCCCAGGTCGGATAAATGAAAAACTGTTTTTT.

The rearrangement joins TRBV2 to TRBJ2-4; tentatively, D is TRBD1 (6 bases). V was cut by 3 bases and J by 0 bases, with 12 bases left in between. The CDR3 contains 16 residues. CDR1 is SNHLY and CDR2 is FYNNEI in the germline V gene. CDR3 residues: CASSETGLLAKNIQYF. In DNA form, the CDR3 reads TGTGCCAGCAGTGAGACAGGCCTGCTAGCCAAAAACATTCAGTACTTC.

This clone has just a few counts. CDR3 amino acids: CSVRTGHHEQYF. CDR3 DNA: TGCAGCGTTAGGACGGGCCACCACGAGCAGTACTTC. The V call is TRBV29-1, the J call TRBJ2-7; no clear D. CDR3 length: 12 amino acids. Germline CDR1 and CDR2: SQVTM and ANQGSEA. V lost 5 bases and J 5 bases, leaving 13 bases between the germline ends.

The chain carries TRBV2 and TRBJ1-5, with 8 positions matching TRBD1. V lost 6 bases and J lost 4; bases outside the gene matches: 5. This CDR3 has 14 amino acids. In germline, CDR1 is SNHLY, CDR2 FYNNEI. CDR3 in amino acids: CASRAGGENQPQHF. The CDR3 DNA sequence: TGTGCCAGCAGGGCAGGGGGCGAAAATCAGCCCCAGCATTTT.

V gene TRBV7-9 combines with J gene TRBJ1-2, with D possibly TRBD1 on 5 matching bases. The germline CDR1 and CDR2 sequences are SEHNR and FQNEAQ (reference sequence). This CDR3 has 14 residues. Trimming shortened V by 0 bases and J by 3 bases, and 8 bases separated the two germline ends. CDR3 region: CASSLAQGYYGYTF. For the CDR3, the DNA is TGTGCCAGCAGCTTAGCGCAGGGTTACTATGGCTACACCTTC.

The rearrangement links TRBV30 to TRBJ2-2; D perhaps matches TRBD2 (5 bases). Germline V gene sequence: CDR1 GTSNPN, CDR2 SVGIG (reference sequence). Between the trimmed V and J ends, which lost 5 bases and 1 base, there was a span of 17 bases. The CDR3 is 16 amino acids. CDR3 coding DNA: TGTGCCTGGGGACGTAGTTCGGGGAGGAACACCGGGGAGCTGTTTTTT. This sequence encodes CAWGRSSGRNTGELFF.

V is TRBV6-5 and J is TRBJ2-7; D perhaps matches TRBD1 (6 bases). The CDR3 consists of 14 residues. The V gene's germline CDR1 is MNHEY and CDR2 SVGAGI. The germline V and J ends were trimmed by 5 bases and 2 bases, with 13 bases remaining between them. The CDR3 nucleotides read TGTGCCAGCAGTCCAAACAGGGCTCCCTACGAGCAGTACTTC. Amino acids: CASSPNRAPYEQYF.

V gene TRBV6-5 combines with J gene TRBJ1-5, with D uncertain. Trimming removed 0 bases from V and 4 bases from J, with 7 bases in between. The CDR3 has 14 amino acids. Germline assignment: CDR1 MNHEY and CDR2 SVGAGI. CDR3 sequence (DNA): TGTGCCAGCAGTTACTCGAGCGGTAATCAGCCCCAGCATTTT. Encoded protein: CASSYSSGNQPQHF.

This clone showed up many times. The chain has TRBV19 and TRBJ2-1; D may correspond to TRBD1 or TRBD2 (5 bases each). Trimming removed 5 bases at V and 8 bases at J, with 19 bases between. This CDR3 spans 15 amino acids. CDR1 LNHDA and CDR2 SQIVND come from the germline V gene (reference sequence). The CDR3, as DNA: TGTGCCAGTAGTCCCTCTCCGGGACCCTTCTATGAGCAGTTCTTC. Its translation: CASSPSPGPFYEQFF.

The V call is TRBV5-4, the J call TRBJ2-3, with 10 bases matching TRBD2. The J segment lost 5 bases and the V segment lost 6 bases, leaving 9 bases of the junction unmatched. The CDR3 has 15 residues. CDR1 is SGHNT, CDR2 YYREEE, per germline (reference sequence). The CDR3, as DNA: TGTGCCAGCACTTCGCTAGCGGGAGCTGGAGATACGCAGTATTTT. Protein sequence: CASTSLAGAGDTQYF.

This clone came up a few times. J is TRBJ2-5 and V is TRBV18; D unresolved. The CDR3 has 11 amino acids. Trimming removed 6 bases at V and 2 bases at J, with 4 bases between. The germline V gene has CDR1 KGHSH and CDR2 LQKENI. The CDR3 is CASSPQETQYF. The CDR3 bases are TGTGCCAGCTCTCCTCAAGAGACCCAGTACTTC.

This clone occurred once. V and J are TRBV7-8 and TRBJ1-1; 9 nucleotides match TRBD1. The ends lost 5 bases at V and 1 base at J; junction bases unmatched: 5. The CDR3 is made up of 15 amino acids. The germline CDR1 and CDR2 sequences are SGHVS and FQNEAQ. Here the CDR3 DNA reads TGTGCCAGCAGCGGGACAGGGAAAAAGAACACTGAAGCTTTCTTT. This sequence encodes CASSGTGKKNTEAFF.

CDR3 bases: TGTGCCAGCAGCCTAAGGACAGGGATTCACGAGCAGTACTTC. It translates to CASSLRTGIHEQYF. The chain employs TRBV4-2 and TRBJ2-7; 8 positions agree with TRBD1. The CDR3 consists of 14 residues. The germline V gene encodes CDR1 LGHNA and CDR2 YNFKEQ. Unmatched junction bases numbered 7, after V lost 4 bases and J lost 5 bases.

This clone was seen a single time. V usage is TRBV2 and J usage is TRBJ1-1; a weak D match, TRBD1 (5 bases). This CDR3 is 16 amino acids long. Germline loops: CDR1 SNHLY, CDR2 FYNNEI. V was pared by 0 bases and J by 0 bases, with 11 bases between. The CDR3 nucleotides read TGTGCCAGCAGTGAAGCAGTCGCAGGGATGAACACTGAAGCTTTCTTT. It codes for CASSEAVAGMNTEAFF.